A selection of T cell receptor beta chains follows, all from one sample in a study of response to subunit inactivated influenza vaccine. TCRdb recomputed calls from the RT-PCR reads with MiXCR, one row per CDR3 protein. The table records about 190,000 distinct CDR3 sequences, about 15% of them present only once. The sequences come from CD8+ T cells sorted from PBMCs, collected more than 4 days after vaccination. The receptors derive from a man between 45 and 60 years old who received an inactivated influenza vaccine. Each CDR3 is given with its conserved first and last residue. Each record gives: J gene, clone size, CDR3 length, D gene, V gene, CDR3 protein, CDR3 DNA. A D gene is named only where the DNA matches it firmly. Some rows have no size entry. The others give once, few or many, or a class for an expanded clone.

TRBJ2-1,once,15,NA,TRBV28,CASSLTRDSDNEQFF,TGTGCCAGCAGTTTGACTCGGGACTCCGACAATGAGCAGTTCTTC
TRBJ2-2,NA,15,NA,TRBV28,CASSRDLVETGELFF,TGTGCCAGCAGCCGCGACCTGGTGGAGACCGGGGAGCTGTTTTTT
TRBJ2-1,few,16,NA,TRBV12-5,CASGSSKHGAYNEQFF,TGTGCTAGTGGTTCCTCGAAACATGGGGCCTACAATGAGCAGTTCTTC
TRBJ2-5,NA,16,NA,TRBV6-5,CASRLRPITNQETQYF,TGTGCCAGCAGGTTACGACCGATAACAAACCAAGAGACCCAGTACTTC
TRBJ2-1,NA,15,NA,TRBV15,CATSRDRSGINEQFF,TGTGCCACCAGCAGAGATCGGTCGGGGATAAATGAGCAGTTCTTC
TRBJ2-1,NA,14,TRBD2,TRBV27,CASSFSSGRHEQFF,TGTGCCAGCAGTTTTTCTAGCGGGAGGCATGAGCAGTTCTTC
TRBJ1-2,few,11,NA,TRBV29-1,CSVDWGSGYTF,TGCAGCGTTGATTGGGGCAGCGGCTACACCTTC
TRBJ2-1,NA,16,NA,TRBV19,CASSIDSSSSYNEQFF,TGTGCCAGTAGTATAGATTCCTCTAGCTCCTACAATGAGCAGTTCTTC
TRBJ1-3,many,15,NA,TRBV12-3/TRBV12-4,CASSLGGAIGNTIYF,TGTGCCAGCAGTTTGGGGGGGGCTATTGGAAACACCATATATTTT
TRBJ1-2,few,12,NA,TRBV9,CASSGNNYGYTF,TGTGCCAGCAGCGGGAATAACTATGGCTACACCTTC
TRBJ2-2,many,14,NA,TRBV4-1,CASSQGASTGELFF,TGCGCCAGCAGCCAAGGGGCGAGCACCGGGGAGCTGTTTTTT
TRBJ2-7,many,15,TRBD2,TRBV12-3/TRBV12-4,CASNTGTSGFYEQYF,TGTGCCAGCAACACCGGGACTAGCGGTTTCTACGAGCAGTACTTC
TRBJ2-7,once,15,TRBD1,TRBV3-1,CASSKRTGDSYEQYF,TGTGCCAGCTCCAAACGAACAGGGGACTCCTACGAGCAGTACTTC
TRBJ2-7,NA,11,NA,TRBV30,CAWNYEREQYF,TGTGCCTGGAATTATGAACGCGAGCAGTACTTC
TRBJ1-6,few,16,NA,TRBV7-2,CASSLGEALLNSPLHF,TGTGCCAGCAGCTTAGGGGAAGCCCTCCTAAATTCACCCCTCCACTTT
TRBJ2-7,NA,14,NA,TRBV5-1,CASSLVVGSYEQYF,TGCGCCAGCAGCTTGGTGGTCGGATCCTACGAGCAGTACTTC
TRBJ2-7,NA,15,TRBD1,TRBV6-5,CASSWGRGLSYEQYF,TGTGCCAGCAGTTGGGGCAGGGGGCTGTCGTACGAGCAGTACTTC
TRBJ2-5,many,14,NA,TRBV5-1,CASSLARRAKTQYF,TGCGCCAGCAGCTTGGCGAGACGGGCGAAGACCCAGTACTTC
TRBJ2-7,NA,14,NA,TRBV20-1,CSASVPGPLREQYF,TGCAGTGCTAGTGTCCCCGGACCCCTTAGGGAGCAGTACTTC
TRBJ2-2,NA,17,NA,TRBV9,CASSSWTATYDTGELFF,TGTGCCAGCAGCTCATGGACAGCTACCTATGACACCGGGGAGCTGTTTTTT
TRBJ2-3,NA,15,TRBD2,TRBV27,CATLAGGPGGDTQYF,TGTGCCACACTAGCGGGAGGGCCGGGTGGAGATACGCAGTATTTT
TRBJ1-2,NA,14,NA,TRBV7-2,CASSPFLGGDGYTF,TGTGCCAGCAGCCCATTCCTCGGGGGGGATGGCTACACCTTC
TRBJ2-7,medium-sized,14,TRBD1,TRBV5-1,CASSLGQGPYEQYF,TGTGCCAGCAGCCTCGGACAGGGTCCCTACGAGCAGTACTTC
TRBJ2-7,NA,15,NA,TRBV20-1,CSAHKAGRLSYEQYF,TGCAGTGCCCACAAGGCGGGCCGTCTTTCCTACGAGCAGTACTTC
TRBJ1-3,NA,13,NA,TRBV2,CASSGGNVNTIYF,TGTGCCAGCAGTGGCGGGAATGTAAACACCATATATTTT
TRBJ2-1,NA,15,TRBD2,TRBV29-1,CSVGATSGVYNEQFF,TGCAGCGTTGGGGCGACTAGCGGGGTCTACAATGAGCAGTTCTTC
TRBJ2-7,NA,14,NA,TRBV4-3,CASSQEMASYEQYF,TGCGCCAGCAGCCAAGAGATGGCCAGCTACGAGCAGTACTTC
TRBJ2-7,NA,15,TRBD1,TRBV29-1,CSGTAGDRGPGEQYF,TGCAGCGGGACGGCAGGGGACAGGGGGCCCGGCGAGCAGTACTTC
TRBJ2-7,few,15,NA,TRBV4-1,CASSQDSSLTYEQYF,TGCGCCAGCAGCCAAGATTCCTCCCTAACCTACGAGCAGTACTTC
TRBJ1-1,NA,14,NA,TRBV15,CATSRDRGGSEAFF,TGTGCCACCAGCAGAGATCGGGGGGGCAGTGAAGCTTTCTTT
TRBJ2-2,few,13,NA,TRBV24-1,CATSISGSGELFF,TGTGCCACCAGTATCTCGGGCTCCGGGGAGCTGTTTTTT